The rows below give T cell receptor beta chains drawn from one sample of a study of blood T cell repertoires in COVID-19. Method: immunoSEQ multiplex PCR; TCRdb's copy keeps in-frame clones and lacks some. The sample contains under 350,000 clones, about 89% of which appear only once. Sequences were obtained from peripheral blood. The receptors were sampled from a man aged 35 to 55 with acute or convalescent COVID-19. Each CDR3 is given with its conserved first and last residue. The D gene is left open where the match is weak. Rows may omit the clone size; those that give it use once, few, many or a size class.

j_call	clone_size	v_call	d_call	cdr3_nt	cdr3_aa
TRBJ1-5	.	TRBV24-1	TRBD1	TGTGCCACCAGTGAAGCAGGGGGAGATCAGCCCCAGCATTTT	CATSEAGGDQPQHF
TRBJ2-1	.	TRBV2	.	TGTGCCAGCAGTAGAGCAGGGGGACTCTACAATGAGCAGTTCTTC	CASSRAGGLYNEQFF
TRBJ2-7	once	TRBV11-2	TRBD1	TGTGCCAGCAGCTTAGACGGGACAGGGGGGGACGAGCAGTACTTC	CASSLDGTGGDEQYF
TRBJ2-7	.	TRBV5-1	.	TGCGCCAGCAGCTGGCCATTAGCAGCACATAATTCCTACGAGCAGTACTTC	CASSWPLAAHNSYEQYF
TRBJ1-2	.	TRBV14	.	TGTGCCAGCAGCCTTCAGGGGAACTATGGCTACACCTTC	CASSLQGNYGYTF
TRBJ2-2	few	TRBV5-1	TRBD1	TGCGCCAGTTATTTACTACCGGGACAGGAGAACACCGGGGAGCTGTTTTTT	CASYLLPGQENTGELFF
TRBJ1-3	.	TRBV6-5	.	TGTGCCAGCAGTAACCGGGACACCCTCCGAAACACCATATATTTT	CASSNRDTLRNTIYF
TRBJ2-7	.	TRBV6-6	TRBD2	TGTGCCAGCAGTTCTGTAGCGCGGGGGGGCTACGAGCAGTACTTC	CASSSVARGGYEQYF
TRBJ1-1	.	TRBV11-2	.	TGTGCCAGCAGGATAGGAGAGGACAAACTGAACACTGAAGCTTTCTTT	CASRIGEDKLNTEAFF
TRBJ1-1	few	TRBV2	TRBD1	TGTGCCAGCAGTCTCCCCTGGACAGGGATGGCTGAAGCTTTCTTT	CASSLPWTGMAEAFF
TRBJ2-7	.	TRBV7-2	.	TGTGCCAGCAGCTTAAACAGCTACTACGAGCAGTACTTC	CASSLNSYYEQYF
TRBJ1-1	.	TRBV19	TRBD1	TGTGCCAGTAGTCTTACAGGGGGAGGGAACACTGAAGCTTTCTTT	CASSLTGGGNTEAFF
TRBJ1-3	.	TRBV5-4	TRBD1	TGTGCCAGCAGCGCCACAGGGGGCAATGGAAACACCATATATTTT	CASSATGGNGNTIYF
TRBJ2-7	.	TRBV5-6	TRBD1	TGTGCCAGCAGCTTGGGACAGGGGGTAGACGAGCAGTACTTC	CASSLGQGVDEQYF
TRBJ2-1	.	TRBV27	.	TGTGCCAGCAGTTTATCGAGGGGGGGCTATGGGTTTTCCTACAATGAGCAGTTCTTC	CASSLSRGGYGFSYNEQFF
TRBJ2-2	.	TRBV6-1	.	TGTGCCAGCAGTGGTTACGTGGTGGGAGAGACCGGGGAGCTGTTTTTT	CASSGYVVGETGELFF
TRBJ1-4	few	TRBV10-3	.	TGTGCCATCAGTGAGACCGCCGCGAGCAATGAAAAACTGTTTTTT	CAISETAASNEKLFF
TRBJ2-7	.	TRBV5-1	TRBD1	TGCGCCAGCAGCTTTGGGACAGGGATCCACGAGCAGTACTTC	CASSFGTGIHEQYF
TRBJ2-5	.	TRBV11-2	.	TGTGCCAGCAGCTATTGGGGGGGGGCTCTCCAAGAGACCCAGTACTTC	CASSYWGGALQETQYF
TRBJ1-2	.	TRBV2	TRBD1	TGTGCCAGCAGCCCGGACAGGTCCTATGGCTACACCTTC	CASSPDRSYGYTF
TRBJ1-1	.	TRBV30	.	TGTGCCTGGAGTGTACTACCGTGGACTGAAGCTTTCTTT	CAWSVLPWTEAFF
TRBJ1-1	.	TRBV10-3	.	TGTGCCATCAGCAAGCGGGCCTTGAACACTGAAGCTTTCTTT	CAISKRALNTEAFF
TRBJ2-7	.	TRBV6-5	TRBD1	TGTGCCAGCACCCCGGGACAGGGAGCCTACGAGCAGTACTTC	CASTPGQGAYEQYF
TRBJ2-3	.	TRBV5-4	.	TGTGCCAGCAGACAGAGCACAGATACGCAGTATTTT	CASRQSTDTQYF
TRBJ1-1	.	TRBV4-1	.	TGCGCCAGCAGCCAGGGGACGGGGGGAGGGACTGAAGCTTTCTTT	CASSQGTGGGTEAFF
TRBJ2-2	few	TRBV24-1	.	TGTGCCACCAGTGACGCACAGTACACCGGGGAGCTGTTTTTT	CATSDAQYTGELFF
TRBJ1-4	.	TRBV4-2	.	TGTGCCAGCAGCCAAAACCCCGGGGTGATTAATGAAAAACTGTTTTTT	CASSQNPGVINEKLFF
TRBJ2-7	.	TRBV6-5	TRBD1	TGTGCCAGCAGTTACGGGGGACAGGGTGACCCCTACGAGCAGTACTTC	CASSYGGQGDPYEQYF